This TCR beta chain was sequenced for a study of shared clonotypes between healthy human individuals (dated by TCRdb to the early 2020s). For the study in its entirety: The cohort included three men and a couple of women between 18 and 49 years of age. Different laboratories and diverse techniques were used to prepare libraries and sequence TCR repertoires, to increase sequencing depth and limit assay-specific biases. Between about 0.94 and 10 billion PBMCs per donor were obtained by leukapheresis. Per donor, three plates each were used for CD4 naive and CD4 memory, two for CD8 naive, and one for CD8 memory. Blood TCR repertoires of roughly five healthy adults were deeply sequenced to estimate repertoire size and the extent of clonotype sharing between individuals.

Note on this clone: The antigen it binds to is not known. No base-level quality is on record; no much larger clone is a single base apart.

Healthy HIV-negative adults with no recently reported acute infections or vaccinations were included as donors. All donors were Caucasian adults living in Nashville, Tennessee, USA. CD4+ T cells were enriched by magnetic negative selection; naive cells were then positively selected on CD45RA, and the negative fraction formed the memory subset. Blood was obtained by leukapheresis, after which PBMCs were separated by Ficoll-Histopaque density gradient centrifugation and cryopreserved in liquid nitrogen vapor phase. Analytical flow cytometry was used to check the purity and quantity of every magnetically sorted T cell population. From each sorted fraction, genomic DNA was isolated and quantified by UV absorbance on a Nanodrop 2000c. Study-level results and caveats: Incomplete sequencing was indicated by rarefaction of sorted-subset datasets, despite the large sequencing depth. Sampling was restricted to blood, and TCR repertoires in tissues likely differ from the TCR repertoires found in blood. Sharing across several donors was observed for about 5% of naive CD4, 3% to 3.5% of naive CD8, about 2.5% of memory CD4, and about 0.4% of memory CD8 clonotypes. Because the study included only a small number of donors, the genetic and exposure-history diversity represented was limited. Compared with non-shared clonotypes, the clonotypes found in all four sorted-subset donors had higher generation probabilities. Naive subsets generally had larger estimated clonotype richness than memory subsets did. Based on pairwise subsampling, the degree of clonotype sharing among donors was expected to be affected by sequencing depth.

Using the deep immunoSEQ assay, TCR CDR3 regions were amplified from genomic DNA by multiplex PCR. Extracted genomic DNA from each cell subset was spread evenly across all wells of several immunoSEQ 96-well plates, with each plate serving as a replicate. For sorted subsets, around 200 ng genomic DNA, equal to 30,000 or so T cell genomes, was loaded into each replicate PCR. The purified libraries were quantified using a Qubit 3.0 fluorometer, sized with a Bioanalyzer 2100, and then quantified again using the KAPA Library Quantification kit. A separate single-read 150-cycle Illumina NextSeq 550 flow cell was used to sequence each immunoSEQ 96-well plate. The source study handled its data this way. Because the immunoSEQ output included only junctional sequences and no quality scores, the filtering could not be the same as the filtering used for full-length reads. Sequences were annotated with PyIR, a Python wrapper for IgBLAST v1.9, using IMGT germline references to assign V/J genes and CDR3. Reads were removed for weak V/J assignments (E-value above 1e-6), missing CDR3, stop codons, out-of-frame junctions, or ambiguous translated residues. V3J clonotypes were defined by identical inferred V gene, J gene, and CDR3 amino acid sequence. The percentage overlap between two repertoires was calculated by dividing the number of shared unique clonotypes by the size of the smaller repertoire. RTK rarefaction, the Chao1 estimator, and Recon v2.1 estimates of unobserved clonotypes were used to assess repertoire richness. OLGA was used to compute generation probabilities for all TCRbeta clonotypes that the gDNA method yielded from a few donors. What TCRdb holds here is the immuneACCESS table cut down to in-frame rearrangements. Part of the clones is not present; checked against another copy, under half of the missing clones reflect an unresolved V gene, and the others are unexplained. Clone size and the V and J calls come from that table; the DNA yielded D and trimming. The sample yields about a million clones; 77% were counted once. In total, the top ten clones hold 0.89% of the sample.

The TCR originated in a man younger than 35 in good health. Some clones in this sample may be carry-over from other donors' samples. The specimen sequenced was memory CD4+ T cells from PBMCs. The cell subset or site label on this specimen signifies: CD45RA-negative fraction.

The sequenced DNA: TGTGCCAGCAGTTTAATGGCTAGCGGCACCTACGAGCAGTACTTC. Its protein product is CASSLMASGTYEQYF. The rearrangement combines TRBV27 with TRBJ2-7, with 7 junctional bases fitting TRBD2. The cysteine opens and the phenylalanine closes a CDR3 of 15 amino acids. Of all the DNA, just the CDR3 is kept, 45 bases in frame from base 1. Here V drops 2 bases and J drops 2 bases, and the junction holds 6 bases not matched to any gene. CDR1 MNHEY and CDR2 SMNVEV were looked up in the germline V gene (reference sequence).